The 30 T cell receptor beta chains listed next were all sequenced from one sample in a study of cytomegalovirus exposure and HLA in healthy donors. PCR was performed using 60 Vbeta and 13 Jbeta primers. Clones were read by immunoSEQ multiplex PCR, and TCRdb kept only the in-frame ones, dropping some. This sample yields around 230,000 clones, of which 82% are seen a single time; about 6.4% belongs to the top ten. Sequenced sample: PBMCs. These receptors were collected from a middle-aged man in good health and CMV-seropositive.

The chain uses TRBV2 and TRBJ1-4, with TRBD1 matching over 9 bases. Germline V gene sequence: CDR1 SNHLY, CDR2 FYNNEI. The CDR3 totals 15 residues. V lost 6 bases, J lost 8 bases, and 10 bases stayed unmatched. The CDR3 nucleotides are TGTGCCAGCAGCCTCGTGGGACAGGGTTACGAAAAACTGTTTTTT. Its translation: CASSLVGQGYEKLFF.

This chain uses TRBV28 with TRBJ2-3; maybe TRBD2 (8 bases). The CDR3 covers 15 residues. V was clipped by 2 bases and J by 4 bases, with 13 bases between them. Germline V lookup: CDR1 MDHEN, CDR2 SYDVKM. The CDR3 DNA reads TGTGCCAGCAGTTTACCCGGGAGGGGGCCAGATACGCAGTATTTT. Protein sequence: CASSLPGRGPDTQYF.

This rearrangement joins TRBV9 to TRBJ2-5; D gene ambiguous. The germline V gene encodes CDR1 SGDLS and CDR2 YYNGEE. This CDR3 contains 14 residues. The germline V and J ends were trimmed by 0 bases and 1 base, with 7 bases remaining between them. The CDR3 loop reads CASSVGGSQETQYF. CDR3 nucleotide sequence: TGTGCCAGCAGCGTAGGAGGAAGCCAAGAGACCCAGTACTTC. The full variable domain, in which reference TRBV9 and TRBJ2-5 provide the parts outside the CDR3, is DSGVTQTPKHLITATGQRVTLRCSPRSGDLSVYWYQQSLDQGLQFLIQYYNGEERAKGNILERFSAQQFPDLHSELNLSSLELGDSALYFCASSVGGSQETQYFGPGTRLLVL.

The gene calls are TRBV5-1 and TRBJ1-1; D gene uncertain. V dropped 0 bases and J dropped 3 bases, with 9 bases sitting between them. The CDR3 has 14 amino acids. Germline CDR1 reads SGHRS; CDR2 reads YFSETQ. The CDR3 spells CASSLAVGHTEAFF. DNA of the CDR3: TGCGCCAGCAGCTTGGCCGTTGGGCACACTGAAGCTTTCTTT.

The rearrangement uses TRBV7-2 and TRBJ2-1; 12 bases line up with TRBD2. The CDR3 is 14 amino acids. V was pared by 3 bases and J by 8 bases, with 2 bases of the junction left unmatched. Germline assignment: CDR1 SGHTA and CDR2 FQGNSA. CDR3 sequence: CASSFGLAGYEQFF. The CDR3, as DNA: TGTGCCAGCAGCTTCGGACTAGCGGGATATGAGCAGTTCTTC.

The V gene is TRBV6-1, the J gene TRBJ1-5, with 7 nucleotides matching TRBD1. The V gene end was trimmed by 7 bases and the J gene end by 8 bases; junction bases not matched to a gene: 8. The CDR3 extends over 13 amino acids. Germline lookup yields CDR1 MNHNS and CDR2 SASEGT. In nucleotides, the CDR3 is TGTGCCAGCATGGGCAGGGACAGTGAGCCCCAGCATTTT. Its protein is CASMGRDSEPQHF.

J is TRBJ2-6 and V is TRBV2, with a possible D match to TRBD1 (5 bases). The CDR3 has 16 residues. Per germline, CDR1 SNHLY and CDR2 FYNNEI. Trimming removed 4 bases at V and 0 bases at J, with 10 bases between. This CDR3 reads CASSGQLSSGANVLTF. CDR3 bases: TGTGCCAGCAGTGGACAGTTAAGCTCTGGGGCCAACGTCCTGACTTTC. The whole variable domain, filled in from reference TRBV2 and TRBJ2-6, reads EPEVTQTPSHQVTQMGQEVILRCVPISNHLYFYWYRQILGQKVEFLVSFYNNEISEKSEIFDDQFSVERPDGSNFTLKIRSTKLEDSAMYFCASSGQLSSGANVLTFGAGSRLTVL.

This rearrangement joins TRBV11-3 to TRBJ1-1; D gene ambiguous. Germline CDR1 is SGHNT and CDR2 is YENEEA. The V end lost 7 bases, the J end lost 1 base, and 10 bases lay between the germline ends. The CDR3 spans 13 residues. The CDR3 is CASIGSENTEAFF. CDR3 nucleotide sequence: TGTGCCAGCATCGGGAGCGAGAACACTGAAGCTTTCTTT.

The rearrangement joins TRBV25-1 to TRBJ2-6; maybe TRBD1 (5 bases). CDR1 is MGHDK, CDR2 SYGVNS, per germline. Deletions cut 4 bases from V and 0 bases from J, with 16 bases between. This CDR3 has 18 amino acids. CDR3 sequence: CASSALDTMNSGANVLTF. The CDR3, as DNA: TGTGCCAGCAGTGCCTTGGACACCATGAACTCTGGGGCCAACGTCCTGACTTTC.

The genes are TRBV7-9 and TRBJ2-7; TRBD2 matches 9 bases. The CDR3 is 14 amino acids. V lost 2 bases to trimming and J lost 7 bases; unmatched junction nucleotides: 6. Germline V gene lookup returns CDR1 SEHNR and CDR2 FQNEAQ (reference sequence). This chain's CDR3 is CASSLSASGTEQYF. The CDR3 DNA reads as TGTGCCAGCAGCTTATCGGCTAGCGGGACAGAGCAGTACTTC. The full variable domain, in which reference TRBV7-9 and TRBJ2-7 provide the parts outside the CDR3, is DTGVSQNPRHKITKRGQNVTFRCDPISEHNRLYWYRQTLGQGPEFLTYFQNEAQLEKSRLLSDRFSAERPKGSFSTLEIQRTEQGDSAMYLCASSLSASGTEQYFGPGTRLTVT.

This chain's CDR3 is CASSRQGYEQYF. CDR3 nucleotides: TGTGCCAGCAGTCGACAGGGTTACGAGCAGTACTTC. The chain employs TRBV28 and TRBJ2-7, with 7 bases lining up with TRBD1. The junction had 2 bases not matched to a gene; V was cut back by 5 bases and J by 4 bases. Germline CDR1 MDHEN, CDR2 SYDVKM. This CDR3 is 12 amino acids long.

CDR3 nucleotide sequence: TGTGCCAGCAGCTTAGGTCTCCCGGGGGACGAGCAGTACGTC. It translates to CASSLGLPGDEQYV. The chain employs TRBV7-7 and TRBJ2-7; TRBD2 might be the D (6 bases). The CDR3 length is 14 residues. V shed 1 base and J shed 5 bases, with 12 bases lying between them. The germline V gene has CDR1 SSHAT and CDR2 FNYEAQ (reference sequence).

Points on this clone: At one end the junction does not follow the germline gene, possibly because of a read error. The V gene is TRBV7-9, the J gene TRBJ2-1, with TRBD2 identical over 12 bases. The CDR3 contains 16 residues. Germline CDR1 and CDR2: SEHNR and FQNEAQ (reference sequence). The CDR3 DNA is TGTGCCAGCAGCCTAGCGGGAGGGCCCCCCTACAATGAGCAGTTCTTC. Its protein product is CASSLAGGPPYNEQFF.

V and J are TRBV19 and TRBJ1-1, with a possible D match to TRBD1 (6 bases). This CDR3 is 13 amino acids long. V lost 4 bases and J lost 8, with 14 bases in between. CDR1 and CDR2 (germline): LNHDA, SQIVND (reference sequence). CDR3 coding DNA: TGTGCCAGTAGTACCCATCGACAGGAGGAAGCTTTCTTT. Protein sequence: CASSTHRQEEAFF.

To note about this clone: At one end the junction does not follow the germline gene, possibly because of a read error. The chain carries TRBV11-2 and TRBJ2-1, with TRBD1 matching 7 bases. The CDR3 runs to 15 residues. Looked up from germline, CDR1 is SGHAT and CDR2 is FQNNGV. In nucleotides, the CDR3 is TGTGCCAGCAGCTCGACGACAGGGTCCTATAATGAGCAGTTCTTC. It translates to CASSSTTGSYNEQFF.

The table lists this clone with a few counts. This rearrangement joins TRBV5-6 to TRBJ1-2, with TRBD1 identical over 7 bases. CDR1 and CDR2 from the germline V gene are SGHDT and YYEEEE. Trimming cost V 0 bases and J 8 bases; bases outside gene matches: 1. The CDR3 spans 12 residues. CDR3 region: CASSLAGGGYTF. The CDR3, as DNA: TGTGCCAGCAGCTTGGCAGGGGGAGGCTACACCTTC.

The chain joins TRBV18 to TRBJ2-7; TRBD2 might be the D (5 bases). Trimming removed 1 base at V and 4 bases at J, with 17 bases between. The CDR3 extends over 16 amino acids. CDR1 is KGHSH, CDR2 LQKENI, per germline. The DNA for the CDR3 is TGTGCCAGCTCACCACGGAGGACTGCCTCCGAGTACGAGCAGTACGTC. Translated, it gives CASSPRRTASEYEQYV.

V usage is TRBV10-3 and J usage is TRBJ2-6; TRBD2 is a possible D gene (5 bases). The length of the CDR3 is 18 residues. The V and J ends lost 0 bases and 0 bases respectively, with 12 bases between them. Germline CDR1 reads ENHRY; CDR2 reads SYGVKD. Written as DNA, the CDR3 is TGTGCCATCAGTGAGTCGGTGGGCGGAGGCTCTGGGGCCAACGTCCTGACTTTC. It is translated as CAISESVGGGSGANVLTF.

The rearrangement links TRBV5-4 to TRBJ2-7, with 8 bases fitting TRBD1. The V gene's germline CDR1 is SGHNT and CDR2 YYREEE (reference sequence). V lost 4 bases and J lost 4; bases outside the gene matches: 10. The CDR3 covers 15 residues. In DNA form, the CDR3 reads TGTGCCAGCAGCCACGGACAGGGAGTGGAATACGAGCAGTACTTC. Protein product: CASSHGQGVEYEQYF.

This clone was seen only once. CDR3 region: CASSQGGSTEAFF. CDR3 DNA sequence: TGTGCCAGCAGCCAAGGCGGTTCCACTGAAGCTTTCTTT. This sequence joins TRBV4-2 and TRBJ1-1, with no clear D. The CDR3 is 13 amino acids. The V end was cut by 1 base, the J end by 4 bases, with 7 bases between. Germline lookup yields CDR1 LGHNA and CDR2 YNFKEQ.

The chain combines TRBV5-1 with TRBJ2-1; 13 nucleotides align to TRBD2. The germline V gene has CDR1 SGHRS and CDR2 YFSETQ. This CDR3 contains 16 residues. V lost 4 bases, J lost 8 bases, and 9 bases stayed unmatched. CDR3 amino acids: CASSLKGTSGIYEQFF. CDR3 nucleotide sequence: TGCGCCAGCAGCCTAAAAGGGACTAGCGGGATCTATGAGCAGTTCTTC.

This rearrangement joins TRBV11-2 to TRBJ2-5, with a possible D match to TRBD1 (5 bases). Trimming shortened V by 1 base and J by 4 bases, and 13 bases separated the two germline ends. CDR1 SGHAT and CDR2 FQNNGV come from the germline V gene. This CDR3 region has 15 residues. CDR3 nucleotides: TGTGCCAGCAGCTTAGGGGGCCAGGCTTCAGAGACCCAGTACTTC. It translates to CASSLGGQASETQYF. Variable domain in full (rest from reference TRBV11-2 and TRBJ2-5): EAGVAQSPRYKIIEKRQSVAFWCNPISGHATLYWYQQILGQGPKLLIQFQNNGVVDDSQLPKDRFSAERLKGVDSTLKIQPAKLEDSAVYLCASSLGGQASETQYFGPGTRLLVL.

The chain carries TRBV5-1 and TRBJ1-1, with 7 bases fitting TRBD1. Trimming took 3 bases from V and 3 from J; bases not matched to a gene: 2. The CDR3 has 13 amino acids. Germline V gene sequence: CDR1 SGHRS, CDR2 YFSETQ. The CDR3 DNA follows: TGCGCCAGCAGCTCCAGGGGGGACACTGAAGCTTTCTTT. Translating gives CASSSRGDTEAFF. Together with reference TRBV5-1 and TRBJ1-1, the CDR3 gives the full variable domain: KAGVTQTPRYLIKTRGQQVTLSCSPISGHRSVSWYQQTPGQGLQFLFEYFSETQRNKGNFPGRFSGRQFSNSRSEMNVSTLELGDSALYLCASSSRGDTEAFFGQGTRLTVV.

This clone was seen a few times. This chain uses TRBV5-1 with TRBJ1-1; possibly TRBD1 for D (5 bases). The CDR3 spans 16 residues. CDR1 and CDR2 (germline): SGHRS, YFSETQ. V gave up 0 bases and J gave up 1 base, with 13 bases separating them. This chain's CDR3 is CASSLGPKGSNTEAFF. The CDR3 DNA is TGCGCCAGCAGCTTGGGACCCAAGGGGTCGAACACTGAAGCTTTCTTT.

The V call is TRBV27, the J call TRBJ2-7; D perhaps matches TRBD2 (6 bases). The V end was cut by 5 bases, the J end by 4 bases, with 15 bases between. This CDR3 is 14 amino acids long. The V gene's germline CDR1 is MNHEY and CDR2 SMNVEV (reference sequence). DNA for the CDR3: TGTGCCAGCAGTCCGGCGGGAACCACTTACGAGCAGTACTTC. Translation: CASSPAGTTYEQYF.

The chain joins TRBV18 to TRBJ1-5, with D possibly being TRBD1 (5 bases). The germline V and J ends were trimmed by 3 bases and 7 bases, with 13 bases remaining between them. This CDR3 has 14 residues. Germline-derived CDR1 and CDR2 are KGHSH and LQKENI. DNA for the CDR3: TGTGCCAGCTCACCTCCGTCCTCAGGGCAGCCCCAGCATTTT. Translated: CASSPPSSGQPQHF.

The genes are TRBV6-5 and TRBJ1-1; D is uncertain. This CDR3 spans 15 amino acids. Looked up from germline, CDR1 is MNHEY and CDR2 is SVGAGI. Deletions cut 0 bases from V and 5 bases from J, with 13 bases between. CDR3 amino acids: CASSYSIVGLTEAFF. In DNA, the CDR3 is TGTGCCAGCAGTTACTCGATTGTGGGCTTGACTGAAGCTTTCTTT.

The chain joins TRBV28 to TRBJ2-7; TRBD2 agrees at 15 bases. The CDR3 length is 15 residues. Trimming took 4 bases from V and 4 from J; bases not matched to a gene: 2. Germline V lookup: CDR1 MDHEN, CDR2 SYDVKM. CDR3: CASSSGTSGRYEQYV. Written as DNA, the CDR3 is TGTGCCAGCAGTTCCGGGACTAGCGGGAGGTACGAGCAGTACGTC.

In the case of this clone: Germline is not matched at one junction end, which may reflect a read error. This rearrangement joins TRBV7-9 to TRBJ1-1; 7 nucleotides align to TRBD1. The length of the CDR3 is 8 residues. CDR1 is SEHNR and CDR2 is FQNEAQ in the germline V gene (reference sequence). CDR3 DNA sequence: TGTTCCAGCAAGCCGGGACAGTTT. Translated, it gives CSSKPGQF.

CDR3 coding DNA: TGTGCCAGCAAACCAGGGGCATCTGGAAACACCATATATTTT. Translated, it gives CASKPGASGNTIYF. V is TRBV6-6 and J is TRBJ1-3; D perhaps matches TRBD1 (6 bases). CDR1 MNHNY and CDR2 SVGAGI come from the germline V gene (reference sequence). V shed 7 bases and J shed 1 base, with 11 bases lying between them. The CDR3 length is 14 residues.